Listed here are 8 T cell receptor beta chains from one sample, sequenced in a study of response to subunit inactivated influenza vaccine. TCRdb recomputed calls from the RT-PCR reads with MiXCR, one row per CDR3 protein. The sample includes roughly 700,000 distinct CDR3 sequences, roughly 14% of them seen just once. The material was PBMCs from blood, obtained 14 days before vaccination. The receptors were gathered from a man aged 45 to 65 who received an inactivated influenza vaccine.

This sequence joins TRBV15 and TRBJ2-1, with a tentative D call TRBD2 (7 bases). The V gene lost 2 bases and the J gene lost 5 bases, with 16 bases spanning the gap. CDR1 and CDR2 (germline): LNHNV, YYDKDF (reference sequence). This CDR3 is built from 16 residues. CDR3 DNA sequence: TGTGCCACCAGCAGATCCTGGGGGGGGGCCGACAATGAGCAGTTCTTC. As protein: CATSRSWGGADNEQFF.

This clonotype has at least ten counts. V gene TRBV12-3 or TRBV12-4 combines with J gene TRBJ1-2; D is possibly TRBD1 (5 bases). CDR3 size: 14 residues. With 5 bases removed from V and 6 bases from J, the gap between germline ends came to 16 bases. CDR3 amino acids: CASSTIQGGDGYTF. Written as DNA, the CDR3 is TGTGCCAGCAGTACGATTCAGGGAGGGGATGGCTACACCTTC.

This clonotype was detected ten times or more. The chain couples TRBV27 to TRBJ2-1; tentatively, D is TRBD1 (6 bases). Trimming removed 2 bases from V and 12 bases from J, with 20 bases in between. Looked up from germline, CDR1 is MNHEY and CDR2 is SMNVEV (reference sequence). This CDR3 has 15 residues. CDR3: CASSLVSRTAKRQFF. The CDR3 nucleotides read TGTGCCAGCAGTTTAGTTTCCAGGACAGCCAAGCGGCAGTTCTTC.

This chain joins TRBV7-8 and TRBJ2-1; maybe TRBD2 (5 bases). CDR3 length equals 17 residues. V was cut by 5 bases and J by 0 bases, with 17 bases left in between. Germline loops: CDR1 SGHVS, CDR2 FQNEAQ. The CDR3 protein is CASSTSYVGNSYNEQFF. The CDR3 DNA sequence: TGTGCCAGCAGCACCTCCTATGTCGGGAACTCCTACAATGAGCAGTTCTTC.

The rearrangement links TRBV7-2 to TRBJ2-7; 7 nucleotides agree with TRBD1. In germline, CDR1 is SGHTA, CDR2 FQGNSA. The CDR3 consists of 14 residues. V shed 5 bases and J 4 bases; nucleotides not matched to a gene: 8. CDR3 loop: CASSHTGVGYEQYF. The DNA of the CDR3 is TGTGCCAGCAGCCATACAGGGGTCGGTTACGAGCAGTACTTC.

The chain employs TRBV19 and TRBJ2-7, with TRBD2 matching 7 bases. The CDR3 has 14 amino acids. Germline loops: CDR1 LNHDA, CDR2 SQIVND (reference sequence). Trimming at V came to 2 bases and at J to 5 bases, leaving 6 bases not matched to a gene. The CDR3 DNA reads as TGTGCCAGTAGTATACCGGGACTAAGGAACGAGCAGTACTTC. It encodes CASSIPGLRNEQYF.

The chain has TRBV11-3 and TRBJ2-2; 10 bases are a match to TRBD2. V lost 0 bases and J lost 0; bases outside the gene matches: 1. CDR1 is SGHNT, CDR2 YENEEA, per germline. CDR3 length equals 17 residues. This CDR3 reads CASSLDGLAANTGELFF. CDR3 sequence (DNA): TGTGCCAGCAGCTTAGATGGACTAGCGGCGAACACCGGGGAGCTGTTTTTT.

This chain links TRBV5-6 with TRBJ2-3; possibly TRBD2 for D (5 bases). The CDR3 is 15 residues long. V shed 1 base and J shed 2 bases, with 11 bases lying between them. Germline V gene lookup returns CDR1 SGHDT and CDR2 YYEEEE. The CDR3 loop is CASSLLALLTDTQYF. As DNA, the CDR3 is TGTGCCAGCAGCTTGTTAGCGCTACTCACAGATACGCAGTATTTT.